A single sample gave rise to the 31 T cell receptor beta chains below, sequenced in a study of T cells in Graves' hyperthyroidism and ophthalmopathy. Amplification targeted TCR beta CDR3 regions from RNA transcripts. The HTBI primer set served for first-round RT-PCR of the TCR CDR3. TCRdb used MiXCR to reprocess the multiplex PCR reads, holding one entry per CDR3 protein. The sample contains 300,000 to 350,000 distinct CDR3 sequences, approximately 18% of which appear only once. The material sequenced was blood. Receptor source: a woman aged 40 to 50 with Graves' ophthalmopathy.

This clonotype appeared many times. The chain employs TRBV7-8 and TRBJ2-1; TRBD2 agrees at 11 bases. The germline CDR1 and CDR2 sequences are SGHVS and FQNEAQ. Germline trimming cut 5 bases from V and 5 bases from J; bases unmatched to any gene: 5. The CDR3 consists of 15 residues. The DNA for the CDR3 is TGTGCCAGCAGCATAGAGGGACTAGCGGACAATGAGCAGTTCTTC. It specifies CASSIEGLADNEQFF. The entire variable domain, with the rest obtained from reference TRBV7-8 and TRBJ2-1, is as follows: GAGVSQSPRYKVAKRGQDVALRCDPISGHVSLFWYQQALGQGPEFLTYFQNEAQLDKSGLPSDRFFAERPEGSVSTLKIQRTQQEDSAVYLCASSIEGLADNEQFFGPGTRLTVL.

This clonotype was picked up one time. Here the CDR3 DNA reads TGTGCCAGCAGTCAGTACTGGACAGGGGGTGCGGACGAGCAGTACTTC. This translates into CASSQYWTGGADEQYF. This chain links TRBV27 with TRBJ2-7; 10 bases align to TRBD1. Germline loops: CDR1 MNHEY, CDR2 SMNVEV (reference sequence). This CDR3 region has 16 residues. Trimming at V came to 5 bases and at J to 5 bases, leaving 12 bases not matched to a gene.

This clonotype showed up many times. The chain joins TRBV10-1 to TRBJ1-1; 8 bases align to TRBD1. Germline assignment: CDR1 WNHNN and CDR2 SYGVQD (reference sequence). J gave up 4 bases and V 6 bases, and 22 bases lay outside the gene matches. The CDR3 has 19 amino acids. The CDR3 loop is CASSGTRTGIWGETTEAFF. The DNA of the CDR3 is TGCGCCAGCAGCGGGACCCGGACAGGGATTTGGGGGGAGACCACTGAAGCTTTCTTT.

This clonotype was seen ten or more times. J is TRBJ1-1 and V is TRBV2, with D perhaps TRBD1 (5 bases). Germline V CDR1 and CDR2: SNHLY, FYNNEI. The V gene lost 3 bases and the J gene lost 3 bases, with 11 bases spanning the gap. The CDR3 loop spans 14 amino acids. The DNA of the CDR3 is TGTGCCAGCAGTGAGCAAGGGGTGGACACTGAAGCTTTCTTT. Its protein product is CASSEQGVDTEAFF. The entire variable domain, with the rest obtained from reference TRBV2 and TRBJ1-1, is as follows: EPEVTQTPSHQVTQMGQEVILRCVPISNHLYFYWYRQILGQKVEFLVSFYNNEISEKSEIFDDQFSVERPDGSNFTLKIRSTKLEDSAMYFCASSEQGVDTEAFFGQGTRLTVV.

This clonotype was counted ten times or more. V is TRBV24-1 and J is TRBJ2-1; 7 nucleotides align to TRBD1. There are 14 residues in the CDR3. The ends lost 7 bases at V and 7 bases at J; junction bases unmatched: 9. Germline V lookup: CDR1 KGHDR, CDR2 SFDVKD. This CDR3 is CATSDEGQQNEQFF. The CDR3 DNA reads TGTGCCACCAGCGATGAGGGACAGCAGAATGAGCAGTTCTTC.

At least ten counts were recorded for this clonotype. The chain carries TRBV5-1 and TRBJ1-1; 7 bases are shared with TRBD1. V dropped 7 bases and J dropped 3; count of bases not matched to a gene: 6. The CDR3 contains 13 residues. Looked up from germline, CDR1 is SGHRS and CDR2 is YFSETQ. In DNA, the CDR3 is TGCGCCAGCGGGAACAGGGGAGACACTGAAGCTTTCTTT. Residues: CASGNRGDTEAFF.

This clonotype was counted ten times or more. The chain employs TRBV9 and TRBJ1-1; 10 bases agree with TRBD1. The CDR3 covers 15 residues. Germline-derived CDR1 and CDR2 are SGDLS and YYNGEE. V dropped 4 bases and J dropped 5; count of bases not matched to a gene: 8. The DNA of the CDR3 is TGTGCCAGCAGCCCAGGACAGGGGGAGTGGACTGAAGCTTTCTTT. It codes for CASSPGQGEWTEAFF.

Ten or more counts support this clonotype. J is TRBJ2-5 and V is TRBV28; no clear D gene. V was pared by 5 bases and J by 3 bases, with 16 bases between. Germline V lookup: CDR1 MDHEN, CDR2 SYDVKM. This CDR3 is 15 amino acids long. CDR3 protein: CASSEPRGYEETQYF. The CDR3 DNA reads TGTGCCAGCAGTGAACCCCGTGGTTATGAAGAGACCCAGTACTTC.

There are many counts of this clonotype. The gene calls are TRBV25-1 and TRBJ2-7; D not certain. Germline V CDR1 and CDR2: MGHDK, SYGVNS. The CDR3 runs 16 residues. Trimming left V 3 bases short and J 6 bases short, with 21 bases between. The CDR3 is CASSDSLLRVGGEQYF. As DNA, the CDR3 is TGTGCCAGCAGTGACTCACTCCTCCGCGTGGGTGGCGAGCAGTACTTC.

This clonotype was seen at least ten times. The chain employs TRBV6-5 and TRBJ2-7; D might be TRBD2 (6 bases). There are 14 residues in the CDR3. Germline V gene data show CDR1 as MNHEY and CDR2 as SVGAGI. Trimming took off 0 bases at V and 7 bases at J, with 13 bases between the two ends. CDR3 in DNA: TGTGCCAGCAGTTACTCGATGGAGGGTGGAGAGCAGTACTTC. Translated: CASSYSMEGGEQYF.

This clonotype was seen many times. This chain connects TRBV18 to TRBJ2-7; TRBD1 matches 7 bases. The germline V gene has CDR1 KGHSH and CDR2 LQKENI. CDR3 length: 13 amino acids. J was trimmed by 5 bases and V by 3 bases; bases with no gene match: 4. In DNA form, the CDR3 reads TGTGCCAGCTCACCTAAACAGGGGAACGAGCAGTACTTC. Translation gives CASSPKQGNEQYF.

This clonotype came up many times. The V call is TRBV14, the J call TRBJ2-7; D not resolved. Deletions cut 4 bases from V and 5 bases from J, with 12 bases between. Looked up from germline, CDR1 is SGHDN and CDR2 is FVKESK. The CDR3 spans 13 residues. This CDR3 is CASSPDRFDEQYF. CDR3 DNA: TGTGCCAGCAGCCCTGATCGGTTCGACGAGCAGTACTTC.

This clonotype was counted ten times or more. This chain joins TRBV11-2 and TRBJ2-2, with unresolved D. Trimming left V 5 bases short and J 2 bases short, with 12 bases between. The germline CDR1 and CDR2 sequences are SGHAT and FQNNGV. The CDR3 loop spans 15 amino acids. CDR3 coding DNA: TGTGCCAGCAGCCCACCGGGCCTTAACACCGGGGAGCTGTTTTTT. This sequence encodes CASSPPGLNTGELFF. Variable domain in full (rest from reference TRBV11-2 and TRBJ2-2): EAGVAQSPRYKIIEKRQSVAFWCNPISGHATLYWYQQILGQGPKLLIQFQNNGVVDDSQLPKDRFSAERLKGVDSTLKIQPAKLEDSAVYLCASSPPGLNTGELFFGEGSRLTVL.

This clonotype has a handful of counts. This rearrangement joins TRBV27 to TRBJ2-5; 7 bases match TRBD2. Germline V gene lookup returns CDR1 MNHEY and CDR2 SMNVEV (reference sequence). Unmatched junction bases numbered 6, after V lost 3 bases and J lost 5 bases. The CDR3 totals 14 residues. This CDR3 reads CASSFSGRAETQYF. The CDR3 region has the DNA TGTGCCAGCAGTTTTTCGGGGAGGGCGGAGACCCAGTACTTC.

This clonotype was detected many times. This CDR3 reads CASSPDFVGELFF. The CDR3 DNA reads TGTGCCAGCAGCCCTGACTTCGTCGGGGAGCTGTTTTTT. The chain employs TRBV28 and TRBJ2-2; D ambiguous. The CDR3 length is 13 residues. V lost 6 bases and J 7 bases, leaving 12 bases between the germline ends. Germline lookup yields CDR1 MDHEN and CDR2 SYDVKM.

This clonotype appeared many times. The gene calls are TRBV6-1 and TRBJ2-2; possible D gene TRBD2, 6 bases. Per germline, CDR1 MNHNS and CDR2 SASEGT. The V end was cut by 2 bases, the J end by 3 bases, with 13 bases between. CDR3 length: 16 amino acids. CDR3 in DNA: TGTGCCAGCAGTGAAACGACTAGGTGGGACACCGGGGAGCTGTTTTTT. Its translation is CASSETTRWDTGELFF.

In its sample, this clonotype was seen many times. This chain joins TRBV12-3 or TRBV12-4 and TRBJ1-1; the D gene is possibly TRBD1 (5 bases). Deletions cut 7 bases from V and 3 bases from J, with 12 bases between. This CDR3 contains 13 residues. CDR3 DNA sequence: TGTGCCAGCACCCGAGGAGGGGACACTGAAGCTTTCTTT. Its translation: CASTRGGDTEAFF.

This clonotype appeared many times. The chain has TRBV28 and TRBJ2-7, with 10 bases aligning to TRBD1. This CDR3 has 14 residues. CDR1 and CDR2 from the germline V gene are MDHEN and SYDVKM. Unmatched junction bases numbered 3, after V lost 2 bases and J lost 5 bases. Written as DNA, the CDR3 is TGTGCCAGCAGTTTAGACAGGGGGCCTGACGAGCAGTACTTC. Protein: CASSLDRGPDEQYF. Complete variable domain (other parts from reference TRBV28 and TRBJ2-7): DVKVTQSSRYLVKRTGEKVFLECVQDMDHENMFWYRQDPGLGLRLIYFSYDVKMKEKGDIPEGYSVSREKKERFSLILESASTNQTSMYLCASSLDRGPDEQYFGPGTRLTVT.

As concerns this clonotype: The germline gene is not matched at one end of the junction; a read error may be the cause. The genes are TRBV6-5 and TRBJ2-7; D gene ambiguous. Per germline, CDR1 MNHEY and CDR2 SVGAGI. The CDR3 extends over 15 amino acids. CDR3 sequence (DNA): TGTGCCAGCAGTTACTCTTCCTACTCTCCGGGCCCCAATGTTTTC. Translated, it gives CASSYSSYSPGPNVF.

This clonotype was counted only a few times. The chain carries TRBV28 and TRBJ1-1, with no clear D. The CDR3 length is 12 residues. Germline lookup yields CDR1 MDHEN and CDR2 SYDVKM. V lost 5 bases, J lost 3 bases, and 7 bases lay in between. The CDR3 DNA sequence: TGTGCCAGCAGTCGTGCGTACACTGAAGCTTTCTTT. It yields the protein CASSRAYTEAFF.

Many counts were recorded for this clonotype. The rearrangement uses TRBV27 and TRBJ1-5, with D unclear. In germline, CDR1 is MNHEY, CDR2 SMNVEV (reference sequence). The V and J ends lost 3 bases and 8 bases respectively, with 17 bases between them. The CDR3 is 15 amino acids. The CDR3 loop reads CASSLGQDFGKPQHF. CDR3 sequence (DNA): TGTGCCAGCAGTTTGGGTCAGGACTTTGGGAAGCCCCAGCATTTT.

This clonotype was seen repeatedly, ten times or more. This chain joins TRBV7-9 and TRBJ2-7; 12 bases fit TRBD2. Germline values: CDR1 SEHNR, CDR2 FQNEAQ (reference sequence). This CDR3 has 15 amino acids. Germline trimming cut 5 bases from V and 6 bases from J; bases unmatched to any gene: 8. CDR3 nucleotide sequence: TGTGCCAGCAGCACTGGGACTAGCGGGCTTGTCGAGCAGTACTTC. Encoded protein: CASSTGTSGLVEQYF.

This clonotype was observed at least ten times. The chain has TRBV20-1 and TRBJ2-5, with 15 bases that match TRBD2. Per the germline V gene, CDR1 is DFQATT and CDR2 is SNEGSKA (reference sequence). The CDR3 has 16 residues. The junction had 4 bases not matched to a gene; V was cut back by 4 bases and J by 1 base. The CDR3 sequence is CSAKGLAGGFQETQYF. CDR3 nucleotides: TGCAGTGCTAAGGGACTAGCGGGAGGTTTCCAAGAGACCCAGTACTTC.

This clonotype has ten or more counts. The chain employs TRBV10-2 and TRBJ1-6; D is undetermined. This CDR3 is 13 amino acids long. Germline V lookup: CDR1 WSHSY, CDR2 SAAADI. V lost 5 bases, J lost 10 bases, and 12 bases lay in between. CDR3 bases: TGCGCCAGCAGTTGGGGTGTCGGCTCACCCCTCCACTTT. It translates to CASSWGVGSPLHF.

This clonotype came up many times. The V call is TRBV6-4, the J call TRBJ2-6; unclear D gene. This CDR3 spans 14 amino acids. Trimming took 4 bases from V and 2 from J, leaving 6 bases between them. Germline lookup yields CDR1 MRHNA and CDR2 SNTAGT. CDR3 bases: TGTGCCAGCAGTGCCGGACCTGGGGCCAACGTCCTGACTTTC. Protein sequence: CASSAGPGANVLTF.

This clonotype was picked up many times. The V call is TRBV5-1, the J call TRBJ1-1; D may be TRBD1 (6 bases). This CDR3 region has 15 residues. CDR1 SGHRS and CDR2 YFSETQ come from the germline V gene. V dropped 4 bases and J dropped 5 bases, with 18 bases sitting between them. The CDR3 reads CASSAVPGVLTEAFF. CDR3 in DNA: TGCGCCAGCAGCGCGGTGCCAGGGGTTTTGACTGAAGCTTTCTTT.

There are many counts of this clonotype. V and J are TRBV10-3 and TRBJ1-5, with TRBD1 identical over 10 bases. Germline trimming cut 2 bases from V and 15 bases from J; bases unmatched to any gene: 7. Germline CDR1 is ENHRY and CDR2 is SYGVKD. CDR3 length equals 13 residues. The DNA for the CDR3 is TGTGCCATCAGTGAGACTCTGGACAGGGGGAGGCATTTT. Residues: CAISETLDRGRHF.

This clonotype was detected many times. The chain combines TRBV12-3 or TRBV12-4 with TRBJ2-3; 8 nucleotides align to TRBD1. The V and J ends lost 5 bases and 6 bases, in that order; junction bases with no gene match: 13. This CDR3 has 16 residues. Here the CDR3 DNA reads TGTGCCAGCAGTGTCCCGGGACAGGCGACGTGGGATACGCAGTATTTT. Protein product: CASSVPGQATWDTQYF.

The chain combines TRBV2 with TRBJ2-5, with 8 bases fitting TRBD1. V lost 6 bases and J lost 2; bases outside the gene matches: 5. Germline values: CDR1 SNHLY, CDR2 FYNNEI. CDR3 size: 14 residues. The CDR3 reads CASSLTGVQETQYF. The CDR3 nucleotides read TGTGCCAGCAGCTTGACAGGGGTACAAGAGACCCAGTACTTC.

There are many counts of this clonotype. CDR3 region: CAGNPLAWQETQYF. CDR3 bases: TGTGCCGGCAACCCCCTAGCGTGGCAAGAGACCCAGTACTTC. The chain combines TRBV2 with TRBJ2-5, with D possibly TRBD2 on 6 matching bases. The germline CDR1 and CDR2 sequences are SNHLY and FYNNEI. This CDR3 contains 14 residues. Trimming pared 11 bases from V and 2 bases from J, leaving 18 bases between.

This clonotype occurred many times. The V gene is TRBV28, the J gene TRBJ1-3; possible D gene TRBD1, 5 bases. Germline assignment: CDR1 MDHEN and CDR2 SYDVKM. The CDR3 extends over 16 amino acids. V was clipped by 8 bases and J by 0 bases, with 17 bases between them. The CDR3 protein is CASAPGRVFSGNTIYF. CDR3 DNA sequence: TGTGCCAGCGCTCCCGGCAGGGTCTTCTCTGGAAACACCATATATTTT.